The 15 T cell receptor beta chains below come from one sample, sequenced in a study of blood T cell repertoires in COVID-19. Profiled with immunoSEQ multiplex PCR; TCRdb holds only in-frame clones, not every one. The sample lists 180,000 or so clones; 70% to 90% were seen once. Sequencing was performed on peripheral blood. The origin of the receptors is a man aged 55-75 years with acute or convalescent COVID-19.

The rearrangement links TRBV3-1 (or the pseudogene TRBV3-2) to TRBJ2-1; D remains ambiguous. Trimming pared 1 base from V and 10 bases from J, leaving 11 bases between. This CDR3 is 13 amino acids long. The germline V gene has CDR1 LGHDT and CDR2 YNNKEL (reference sequence). The DNA for the CDR3 is TGTGCCAGCAGCCAAGGCATAGGCGGAGAGCAGTTCTTC. Its translation is CASSQGIGGEQFF.

V and J are TRBV2 and TRBJ1-6; the D gene is possibly TRBD1 (5 bases). V lost 5 bases, J lost 6 bases, and 11 bases lay in between. The CDR3 sequence is 14 residues long. Germline values: CDR1 SNHLY, CDR2 FYNNEI. CDR3 bases: TGTGCCAGCAGTCCCCAACAGGTTAATTCACCCCTCCACTTT. Encoded protein: CASSPQQVNSPLHF.

The gene calls are TRBV9 and TRBJ2-1; no clear D gene. The CDR3 is 12 residues long. V lost 0 bases, J lost 7 bases, and 5 bases lay in between. In germline, CDR1 is SGDLS, CDR2 YYNGEE. CDR3 region: CASSVGRNEQFF. The CDR3 nucleotides are TGTGCCAGCAGCGTAGGCCGGAATGAGCAGTTCTTC.

This clone was seen a handful of times. The chain links TRBV28 to TRBJ2-7; 11 bases are shared with TRBD2. Germline CDR1 is MDHEN and CDR2 is SYDVKM. The junction had 10 bases not matched to a gene; V was cut back by 6 bases and J by 6 bases. The length of the CDR3 is 15 residues. As DNA, the CDR3 is TGTGCCAGCAGGAAACTAGCGGGAGCCCCTCTCGAGCAGTACTTC. The encoded protein is CASRKLAGAPLEQYF.

The count of this clone is one. The chain uses TRBV7-2 and TRBJ2-5; 9 bases fit TRBD2. This CDR3 is built from 16 residues. V lost 5 bases, J lost 2 bases, and 9 bases stayed unmatched. The germline CDR1 and CDR2 sequences are SGHTA and FQGNSA. In nucleotides, the CDR3 is TGTGCCAGCAGCATCGCGACTAGCGGAATACAAGAGACCCAGTACTTC. Residues: CASSIATSGIQETQYF.

This chain's CDR3 is CASSRQGFMNEQYF. CDR3 nucleotides: TGTGCCAGTAGCCGTCAGGGATTCATGAACGAGCAGTACTTC. This chain connects TRBV19 to TRBJ2-7; D may be TRBD1 (5 bases). V gave up 6 bases and J gave up 5 bases, with 17 bases separating them. The CDR3 totals 14 residues. The germline V gene encodes CDR1 LNHDA and CDR2 SQIVND (reference sequence). The entire variable domain, with the rest obtained from reference TRBV19 and TRBJ2-7, is as follows: DGGITQSPKYLFRKEGQNVTLSCEQNLNHDAMYWYRQDPGQGLRLIYYSQIVNDFQKGDIAEGYSVSREKKESFPLTVTSAQKNPTAFYLCASSRQGFMNEQYFGPGTRLTVT.

This rearrangement joins TRBV6-6 to TRBJ2-1, with a possible D match to TRBD1 (5 bases). Germline values: CDR1 MNHNY, CDR2 SVGAGI (reference sequence). The CDR3 totals 11 residues. The germline V and J ends were trimmed by 2 bases and 10 bases, with 6 bases remaining between them. DNA for the CDR3: TGTGCCAGCAGTTACCAGGGCGAGCAGTTCTTC. Translating it yields CASSYQGEQFF.

The genes are TRBV10-2 and TRBJ1-1; 8 bases align to TRBD1. CDR3 length equals 14 residues. Trimming took 4 bases from V and 4 from J; bases not matched to a gene: 5. Germline CDR1 reads WSHSY; CDR2 reads SAAADI. The CDR3 loop is CASSVTGEVTEAFF. CDR3 in DNA: TGCGCCAGCAGTGTGACAGGGGAGGTCACTGAAGCTTTCTTT.

The chain joins TRBV18 to TRBJ2-3, with 9 bases that match TRBD2. The germline V gene encodes CDR1 KGHSH and CDR2 LQKENI. The CDR3 contains 18 residues. J gave up 4 bases and V 5 bases, and 16 bases lay outside the gene matches. The CDR3 is CASSSVNPTSGKSDTQYF. DNA for the CDR3: TGTGCCAGCTCATCCGTAAATCCGACTAGCGGAAAATCAGATACGCAGTATTTT.

The chain has TRBV28 and TRBJ2-6; 10 positions match TRBD1. V shed 4 bases, J shed 0 bases, and the junction held 9 bases outside the gene matches. The CDR3 covers 19 residues. The germline gives CDR1 MDHEN, CDR2 SYDVKM. CDR3 protein: CASSSRRTGGLSGANVLTF. The CDR3 DNA reads as TGTGCCAGCAGTTCTCGAAGGACAGGGGGACTCTCTGGGGCCAACGTCCTGACTTTC.

The rearrangement uses TRBV28 and TRBJ1-2; D remains unclear. V dropped 9 bases and J dropped 7 bases, with 9 bases sitting between them. The CDR3 is 10 amino acids. The germline V gene encodes CDR1 MDHEN and CDR2 SYDVKM. Written as DNA, the CDR3 is TGTGCCAGGATCAAGCGTGGCTACACCTTC. Its protein is CARIKRGYTF.

The chain is built from TRBV11-2 and TRBJ2-3, with D maybe TRBD2 (5 bases). The CDR3 length is 15 residues. Germline CDR1 is SGHAT and CDR2 is FQNNGV. V dropped 5 bases and J dropped 0 bases, with 12 bases sitting between them. The CDR3 reads CASSPQRLSTDTQYF. CDR3 bases: TGTGCCAGCAGCCCTCAGCGGTTGAGCACAGATACGCAGTATTTT.

The genes are TRBV13 and TRBJ2-7, with 11 bases that match TRBD2. The CDR3 is made up of 15 amino acids. V was clipped by 3 bases and J by 5 bases; unmatched bases: 6. Germline CDR1 and CDR2: PRHDT and FYEKMQ (reference sequence). CDR3 DNA: TGTGCCAGCAGCTTTAATAAGGGACTAGCGGACGAGCAGTACTTC. It translates to CASSFNKGLADEQYF.

The chain combines TRBV7-3 with TRBJ2-3, with 10 bases lining up with TRBD1. This CDR3 spans 13 amino acids. Germline V gene sequence: CDR1 SGHTA, CDR2 FQGTGA. V shed 8 bases, J shed 5 bases, and the junction held 4 bases outside the gene matches. The CDR3, as DNA: TGTGCCAGCGGACAGGGGGTTGGAGATACGCAGTATTTT. Encoded protein: CASGQGVGDTQYF.

The chain is built from TRBV6-5 and TRBJ2-1; D possibly corresponds to TRBD2 (5 bases). From germline, CDR1 is MNHEY and CDR2 SVGAGI. Trimming left V 6 bases short and J 7 bases short, with 10 bases between. The CDR3 loop spans 12 amino acids. CDR3 nucleotides: TGTGCCAGCAGATACACGGGGAATGAGCAGTTCTTC. Encoded protein: CASRYTGNEQFF.